The 14 T cell receptor beta chains below come from one sample, sequenced in a study of T cells after yellow fever vaccination (dated by TCRdb to the late 2010s). Library preparation was by 5' RACE. The run used an Illumina HiSeq 2500. TCRdb reworked the public reads: Q25 trimming with fastp, MiXCR clone assembly, productive beta chains retained. Rows with a matching CDR3 protein are joined into one entry that keeps the most common DNA and genes. The sample has approximately 140,000 distinct CDR3 sequences on record, over 7% of them singletons. The ten largest clones represent roughly 0.73% of the sample. The treatment or condition label, read with the paper, signifies: live attenuated yellow fever vaccine strain. The specimen was CD4+ T cells sorted from PBMCs, collected 5 days after the yellow fever booster vaccination. The receptors come from a man between 25 and 39 years old who received the YFV17D yellow fever vaccine.

About this clonotype itself: Since a much larger clone is just one base distant, this may be a read error. The chain carries TRBV7-2 and TRBJ2-1; 8 bases match TRBD2. The CDR3 spans 15 residues. Looked up from germline, CDR1 is SGHTA and CDR2 is FQGNSA. With 7 bases clipped from V and 8 bases from J, the junction kept 13 bases outside the gene matches. CDR3 DNA sequence: TGTGCCAGCACCCTGACTAGCGAGGTGGCCGATGAGCAGTTCTTC. Its protein is CASTLTSEVADEQFF.

In this sample, this clonotype turned up many times. The V call is TRBV6-1, the J call TRBJ2-7, with TRBD2 identical over 7 bases. Per germline, CDR1 MNHNS and CDR2 SASEGT. CDR3 length equals 14 residues. V trimming: 6 bases; J trimming: 4 bases; junction bases outside the gene matches: 9. CDR3: CASRSLLARYEQYF. The CDR3 coding sequence is TGTGCCAGCAGGTCCCTACTAGCGAGGTACGAGCAGTACTTC.

In its sample, this clonotype was seen many times. This rearrangement joins TRBV21-1 to TRBJ1-2. TRBV21-1 is designated a pseudogene. The CDR3 loop spans 14 amino acids. CDR3 protein: CASSNSDTEGGYTF. CDR3 coding DNA: TGTGCCAGCAGCAATAGTGACACGGAGGGGGGCTACACCTTC.

V is TRBV12-3 or TRBV12-4 and J is TRBJ1-5; 8 nucleotides align to TRBD1. The CDR3 spans 15 residues. The trim removed 3 bases at V and 7 bases at J, leaving 8 bases unmatched. The DNA for the CDR3 is TGTGCCAGCAGTTTGTCGGGGACAGGCGGACAGCCCCAGCATTTT. Amino acid sequence: CASSLSGTGGQPQHF.

This clonotype was recorded at least ten times. V and J are TRBV5-1 and TRBJ2-5; a possible D gene is TRBD2 (6 bases). In germline, CDR1 is SGHRS, CDR2 YFSETQ. V was clipped by 0 bases and J by 0 bases, with 9 bases between them. The CDR3 covers 15 residues. The CDR3 nucleotides are TGCGCCAGCAGCTTGGTGTCGGGAGACCAAGAGACCCAGTACTTC. Translation gives CASSLVSGDQETQYF.

This clonotype appeared a few times. The chain uses TRBV5-4 and TRBJ1-1; TRBD1 aligns across 8 bases. Trimming cost V 5 bases and J 1 base; bases outside gene matches: 7. Germline lookup yields CDR1 SGHNT and CDR2 YYREEE (reference sequence). This CDR3 has 15 residues. This CDR3 reads CASSSPGQANTEAFF. The CDR3 DNA sequence: TGTGCCAGCAGTTCCCCGGGACAGGCGAACACTGAAGCTTTCTTT.

The chain has TRBV19 and TRBJ2-7; 11 bases map to TRBD2. This CDR3 is built from 17 residues. CDR1 and CDR2 from the germline V gene are LNHDA and SQIVND (reference sequence). V gave up 3 bases and J gave up 3 bases; unmatched junction bases: 10. The CDR3, as DNA: TGTGCCAGTAGTATGCGATCGGGGACTAGCGGAAACTACGAGCAGTACTTC. This codes for CASSMRSGTSGNYEQYF.

This clonotype was recorded many times. CDR3 DNA: TGCAGCGTTGATCCGGGAAGCGGTTACAATGAGCAGTTCTTC. Translating gives CSVDPGSGYNEQFF. The chain uses TRBV29-1 and TRBJ2-1; D perhaps matches TRBD2 (5 bases). This CDR3 contains 14 residues. V lost 3 bases to trimming and J lost 4 bases, with 13 bases between them. Germline CDR1 reads SQVTM; CDR2 reads ANQGSEA.

Many counts were recorded for this clonotype. The gene calls are TRBV5-6 and TRBJ1-1; 10 bases are a match to TRBD1. Germline values: CDR1 SGHDT, CDR2 YYEEEE. The CDR3 sequence is 15 residues long. J was trimmed by 5 bases and V by 5 bases; bases with no gene match: 9. CDR3 DNA: TGTGCCAGCAGGTCGCCGGGACAGGGGTCGACTGAAGCTTTCTTT. Translated: CASRSPGQGSTEAFF.

The table lists this clonotype with a few counts. The chain links TRBV7-2 to TRBJ2-4, with TRBD1 matching 9 bases. CDR3 length: 14 amino acids. Germline CDR1 SGHTA, CDR2 FQGNSA. Losses at the gene ends were 5 bases for V and 9 bases for J; bases not matched to a gene: 8. The CDR3 DNA sequence: TGTGCCAGCAGCGCCCGACAGGGGGTTCTCATTCAGTACTTC. It specifies CASSARQGVLIQYF.

Ten or more counts support this clonotype. V is TRBV5-6 and J is TRBJ2-7; no clear D gene. This CDR3 is 12 amino acids long. Germline CDR1 reads SGHDT; CDR2 reads YYEEEE. Trimming removed 2 bases at V and 6 bases at J, with 9 bases between. As DNA, the CDR3 is TGTGCCAGCAGCTTAAACCGTGTCGAGCAGTACTTC. It yields the protein CASSLNRVEQYF.

In DNA, the CDR3 is TGCGCCAGCAGTTCCATCGCAGTTAGCGGAGGGGGTACGCTGTTTTTT. Protein sequence: CASSSIAVSGGGTLFF. The chain is built from TRBV5-1 and TRBJ2-2; D might be TRBD1 or TRBD2, each matching 6 bases. This CDR3 has 16 amino acids. CDR1 and CDR2 from the germline V gene are SGHRS and YFSETQ. Trimming removed 5 bases at V and 13 bases at J, with 27 bases between.

This clonotype was counted ten times or more. This chain links TRBV18 with TRBJ2-1; D tentatively fits TRBD1 or TRBD2 (5 bases each). CDR3 length equals 16 residues. Trimming took 3 bases from V and 10 from J, leaving 22 bases between them. Germline V gene lookup returns CDR1 KGHSH and CDR2 LQKENI. CDR3 coding DNA: TGTGCCAGCTCACCCATCGGGACCGACATTCCCGGGGAGCAGTTCTTC. This gives the protein CASSPIGTDIPGEQFF.

Points on this clonotype: One end of the junction fails to match germline, which may point to a read error. This rearrangement joins TRBV6-2 or TRBV6-3 to TRBJ2-5, with D possibly being TRBD2 (5 bases). Per the germline V gene, CDR1 is MNHEY and CDR2 is SVGEGT. This CDR3 region has 14 residues. The CDR3 bases are TGTGCCAGCCGAGGCGCTAGCAGAAAAGAGAACCAGTACTTC. Translated: CASRGASRKENQYF.